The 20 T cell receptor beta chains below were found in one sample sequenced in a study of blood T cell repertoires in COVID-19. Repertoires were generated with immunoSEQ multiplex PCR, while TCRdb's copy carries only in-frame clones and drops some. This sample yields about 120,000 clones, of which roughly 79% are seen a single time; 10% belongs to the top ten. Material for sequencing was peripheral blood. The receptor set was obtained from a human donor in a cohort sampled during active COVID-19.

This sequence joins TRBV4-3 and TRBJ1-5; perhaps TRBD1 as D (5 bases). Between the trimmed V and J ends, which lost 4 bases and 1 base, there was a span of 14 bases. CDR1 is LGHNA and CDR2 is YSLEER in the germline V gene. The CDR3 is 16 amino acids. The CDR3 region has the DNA TGCGCCAGCAGCCTTTTTTGGGGGGGAAGCAATCAGCCCCAGCATTTT. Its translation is CASSLFWGGSNQPQHF.

For the CDR3, the DNA is TGTGCCAGCAGCCCCACAGGGGGACAAGAAGGGACCCAGTACTTC. It yields the protein CASSPTGGQEGTQYF. The genes are TRBV11-2 and TRBJ2-5; TRBD1 aligns across 8 bases. The CDR3 is made up of 15 amino acids. J gave up 7 bases and V 5 bases, and 12 bases lay outside the gene matches. Germline V gene sequence: CDR1 SGHAT, CDR2 FQNNGV.

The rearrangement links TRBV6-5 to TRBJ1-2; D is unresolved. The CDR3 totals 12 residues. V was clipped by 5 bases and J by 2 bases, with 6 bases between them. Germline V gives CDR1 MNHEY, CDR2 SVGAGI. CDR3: CASSPGNYGYTF. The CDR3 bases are TGTGCCAGCAGTCCCGGGAACTATGGCTACACCTTC.

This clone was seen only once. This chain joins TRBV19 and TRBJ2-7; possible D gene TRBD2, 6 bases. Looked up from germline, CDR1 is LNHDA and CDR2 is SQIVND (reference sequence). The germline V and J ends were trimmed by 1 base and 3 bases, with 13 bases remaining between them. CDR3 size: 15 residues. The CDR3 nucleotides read TGTGCCAGTAGTATAGGCGGGACTGATCACTACGAGCAGTACTTC. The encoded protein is CASSIGGTDHYEQYF. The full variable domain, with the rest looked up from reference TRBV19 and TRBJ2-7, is DGGITQSPKYLFRKEGQNVTLSCEQNLNHDAMYWYRQDPGQGLRLIYYSQIVNDFQKGDIAEGYSVSREKKESFPLTVTSAQKNPTAFYLCASSIGGTDHYEQYFGPGTRLTVT.

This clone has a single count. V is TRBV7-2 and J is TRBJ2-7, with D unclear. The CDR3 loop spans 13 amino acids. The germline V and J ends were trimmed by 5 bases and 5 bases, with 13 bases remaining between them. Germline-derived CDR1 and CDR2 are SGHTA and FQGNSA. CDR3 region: CASSQTTFHEQYF. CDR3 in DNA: TGTGCCAGCAGCCAGACGACATTCCACGAGCAGTACTTC. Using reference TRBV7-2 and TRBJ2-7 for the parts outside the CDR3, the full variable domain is GAGVSQSPSNKVTEKGKDVELRCDPISGHTALYWYRQSLGQGLEFLIYFQGNSAPDKSGLPSDRFSAERTGGSVSTLTIQRTQQEDSAVYLCASSQTTFHEQYFGPGTRLTVT.

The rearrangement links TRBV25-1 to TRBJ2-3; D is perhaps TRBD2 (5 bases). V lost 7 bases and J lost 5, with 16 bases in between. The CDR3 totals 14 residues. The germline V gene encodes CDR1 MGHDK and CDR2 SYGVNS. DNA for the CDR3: TGTGCCAGCACCGACCGGGCGGGCGGAGATACGCAGTATTTT. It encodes CASTDRAGGDTQYF.

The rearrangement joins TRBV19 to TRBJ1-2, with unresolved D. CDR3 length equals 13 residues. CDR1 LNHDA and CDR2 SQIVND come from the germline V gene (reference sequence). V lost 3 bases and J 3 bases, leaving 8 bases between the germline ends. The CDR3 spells CASSIISDYGYTF. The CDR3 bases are TGTGCCAGTAGTATTATTAGTGACTATGGCTACACCTTC. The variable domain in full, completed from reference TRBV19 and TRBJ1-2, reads DGGITQSPKYLFRKEGQNVTLSCEQNLNHDAMYWYRQDPGQGLRLIYYSQIVNDFQKGDIAEGYSVSREKKESFPLTVTSAQKNPTAFYLCASSIISDYGYTFGSGTRLTVV.

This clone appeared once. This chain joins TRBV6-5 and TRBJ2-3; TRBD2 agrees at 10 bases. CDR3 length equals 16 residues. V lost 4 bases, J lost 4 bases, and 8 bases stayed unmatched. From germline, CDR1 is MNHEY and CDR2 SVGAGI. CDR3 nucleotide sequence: TGTGCCAGCAGTTCCCCTAGCGGGAGATCCGCAGATACGCAGTATTTT. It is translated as CASSSPSGRSADTQYF.

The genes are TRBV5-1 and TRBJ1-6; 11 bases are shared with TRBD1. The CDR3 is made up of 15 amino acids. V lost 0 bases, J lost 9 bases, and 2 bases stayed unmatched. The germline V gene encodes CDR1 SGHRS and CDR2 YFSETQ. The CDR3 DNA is TGCGCCAGCAGCTTGGAGGACAGGGGGCGTTCACCCCTCCACTTT. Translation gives CASSLEDRGRSPLHF.

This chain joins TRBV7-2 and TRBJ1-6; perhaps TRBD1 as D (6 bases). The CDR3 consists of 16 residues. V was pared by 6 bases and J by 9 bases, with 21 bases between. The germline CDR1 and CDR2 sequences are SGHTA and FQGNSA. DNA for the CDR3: TGTGCCAGCAGTTCCGGGACACGCCGACCCCCTTCACCCCTCCACTTT. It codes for CASSSGTRRPPSPLHF.

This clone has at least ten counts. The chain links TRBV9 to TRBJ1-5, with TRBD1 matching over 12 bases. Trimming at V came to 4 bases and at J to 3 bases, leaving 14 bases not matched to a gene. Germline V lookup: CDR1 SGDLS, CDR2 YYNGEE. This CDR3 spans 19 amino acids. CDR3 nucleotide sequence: TGTGCCAGCAGCAATAACATCGGGACAGGGGGCTTATTCAATCAGCCCCAGCATTTT. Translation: CASSNNIGTGGLFNQPQHF.

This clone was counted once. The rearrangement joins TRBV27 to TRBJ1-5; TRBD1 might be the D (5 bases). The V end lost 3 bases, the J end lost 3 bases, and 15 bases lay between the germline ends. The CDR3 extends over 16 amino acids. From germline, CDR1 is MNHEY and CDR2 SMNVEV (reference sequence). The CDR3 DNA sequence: TGTGCCAGCAGTTTGTATGGCCAGGGAAACAATCAGCCCCAGCATTTT. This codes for CASSLYGQGNNQPQHF.

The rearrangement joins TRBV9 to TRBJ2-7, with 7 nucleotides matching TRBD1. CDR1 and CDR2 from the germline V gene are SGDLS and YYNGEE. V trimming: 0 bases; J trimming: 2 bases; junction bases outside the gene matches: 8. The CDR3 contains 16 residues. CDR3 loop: CASSVDPTGTAYEQYF. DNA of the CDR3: TGTGCCAGCAGCGTAGACCCGACAGGGACGGCCTACGAGCAGTACTTC.

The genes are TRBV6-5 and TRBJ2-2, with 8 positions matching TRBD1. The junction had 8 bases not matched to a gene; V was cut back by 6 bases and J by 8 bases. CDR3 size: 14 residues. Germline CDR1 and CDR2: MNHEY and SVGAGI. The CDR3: CASRRTGLGGELFF. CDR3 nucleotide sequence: TGTGCCAGCAGGAGGACAGGGCTAGGAGGGGAGCTGTTTTTT.

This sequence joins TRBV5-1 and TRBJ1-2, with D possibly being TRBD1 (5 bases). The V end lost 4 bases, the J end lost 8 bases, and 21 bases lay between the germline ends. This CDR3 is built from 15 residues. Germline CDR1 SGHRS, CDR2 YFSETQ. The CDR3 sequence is CASSTAQARAGGYTF. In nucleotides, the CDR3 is TGCGCCAGCAGCACGGCACAGGCTCGGGCTGGAGGCTACACCTTC.

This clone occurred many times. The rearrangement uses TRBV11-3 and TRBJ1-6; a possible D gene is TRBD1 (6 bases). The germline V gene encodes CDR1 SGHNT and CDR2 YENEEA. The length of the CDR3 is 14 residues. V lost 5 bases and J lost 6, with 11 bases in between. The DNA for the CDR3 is TGTGCCAGCAGCCAGGACAGCGCTAATTCACCCCTCCACTTT. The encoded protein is CASSQDSANSPLHF.

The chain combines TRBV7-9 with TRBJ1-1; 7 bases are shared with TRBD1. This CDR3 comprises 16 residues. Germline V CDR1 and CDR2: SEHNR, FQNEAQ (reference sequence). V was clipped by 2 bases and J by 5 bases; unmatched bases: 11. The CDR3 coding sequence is TGTGCCAGCAGCTTACGACGACAGGGTAAGACGACTGAAGCTTTCTTT. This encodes CASSLRRQGKTTEAFF.

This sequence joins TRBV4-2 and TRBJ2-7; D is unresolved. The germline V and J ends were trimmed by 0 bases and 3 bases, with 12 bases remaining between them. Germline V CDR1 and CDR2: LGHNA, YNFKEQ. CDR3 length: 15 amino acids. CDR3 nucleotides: TGTGCCAGCAGCCAAGAGAGAACTCTTATCTACGAGCAGTACTTC. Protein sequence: CASSQERTLIYEQYF.

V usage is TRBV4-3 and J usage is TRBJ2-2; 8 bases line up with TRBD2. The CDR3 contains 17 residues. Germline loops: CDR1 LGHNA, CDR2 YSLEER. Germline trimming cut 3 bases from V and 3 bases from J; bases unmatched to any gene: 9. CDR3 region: CASSQSLGGAHTGELFF. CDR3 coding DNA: TGCGCCAGCAGCCAGTCCCTCGGGGGGGCCCACACCGGGGAGCTGTTTTTT.

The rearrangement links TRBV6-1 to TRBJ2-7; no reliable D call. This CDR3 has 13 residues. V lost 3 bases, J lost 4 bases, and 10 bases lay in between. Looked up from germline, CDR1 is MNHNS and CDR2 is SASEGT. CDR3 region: CASSDNSGYEQYF. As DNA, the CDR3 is TGTGCCAGCAGTGATAACTCCGGGTACGAGCAGTACTTC.